A single sample is the source of the 7 T cell receptor beta chains below, sequenced in a study of cytomegalovirus exposure and HLA in healthy donors. The PCR ran on 60 Vbeta and 13 Jbeta primers. Sequencing was performed with immunoSEQ multiplex PCR; in TCRdb, only in-frame clones are kept and a portion is missing. The sample gives about 200,000 clones, around 81% of which show up once; about 1.8% is in the top ten. Sequencing was carried out using PBMCs. The receptors here all came from a man aged 18 to 29 in good health and CMV-seronegative.

The chain recombines TRBV7-9 with TRBJ2-5; D remains ambiguous. The length of the CDR3 is 12 residues. Germline CDR1 SEHNR, CDR2 FQNEAQ (reference sequence). The ends were cut back, 5 bases at V and 7 bases at J, with 11 bases in the middle. The CDR3 spells CASSPLGGTQYF. CDR3 bases: TGTGCCAGCAGCCCTCTAGGTGGGACCCAGTACTTC.

The J gene is TRBJ1-4, the V gene TRBV5-6; no definite D call. The CDR3 totals 18 residues. With 4 bases removed from V and 0 bases from J, the gap between germline ends came to 19 bases. CDR1 and CDR2 from the germline V gene are SGHDT and YYEEEE. The chain's CDR3 is CASSLRYLLSPTNEKLFF. CDR3 nucleotides: TGTGCCAGCAGCCTGCGTTACCTTCTGAGTCCAACTAATGAAAAACTGTTTTTT.

The chain has TRBV19 and TRBJ2-5; D gene unclear. V dropped 3 bases and J dropped 5 bases, with 10 bases sitting between them. This CDR3 has 13 residues. Germline V gives CDR1 LNHDA, CDR2 SQIVND (reference sequence). Written as DNA, the CDR3 is TGTGCCAGTAGTATTTTGGTCCGGGAGACCCAGTACTTC. This codes for CASSILVRETQYF.

The J gene is TRBJ1-3, the V gene TRBV7-2; D is undetermined. The germline V gene has CDR1 SGHTA and CDR2 FQGNSA. Trimming shortened V by 3 bases and J by 10 bases, and 13 bases separated the two germline ends. The CDR3 runs to 13 residues. CDR3 sequence: CASSFARERTIYF. The CDR3 DNA is TGTGCCAGCAGCTTCGCGAGGGAGAGGACCATATATTTT.

This chain joins TRBV11-2 and TRBJ2-3; 13 positions agree with TRBD2. Germline V gene sequence: CDR1 SGHAT, CDR2 FQNNGV. The CDR3 contains 16 residues. The V and J ends lost 5 bases and 2 bases, in that order; junction bases with no gene match: 4. The CDR3: CASSPGLAGLTDTQYF. The CDR3 DNA follows: TGTGCCAGCAGCCCGGGACTAGCGGGGCTCACAGATACGCAGTATTTT. The full variable domain, in which reference TRBV11-2 and TRBJ2-3 provide the parts outside the CDR3, is EAGVAQSPRYKIIEKRQSVAFWCNPISGHATLYWYQQILGQGPKLLIQFQNNGVVDDSQLPKDRFSAERLKGVDSTLKIQPAKLEDSAVYLCASSPGLAGLTDTQYFGPGTRLTVL.

Comment on this clone: Within the sample, other DNA sequences also encode this same CDR3. The rearrangement uses TRBV5-1 and TRBJ1-4, with D tentatively TRBD1 (6 bases). Germline CDR1 reads SGHRS; CDR2 reads YFSETQ. The V and J ends lost 2 bases and 5 bases respectively, with 10 bases between them. The CDR3 is 14 amino acids. DNA of the CDR3: TGCGCCAGCAGCTTAGGCAGGGGAAATGAAAAACTGTTTTTT. Translated: CASSLGRGNEKLFF.

The chain employs TRBV11-3 and TRBJ2-7, with D possibly being TRBD2 (5 bases). The CDR3 loop spans 14 amino acids. V was clipped by 5 bases and J by 9 bases, with 20 bases between them. The germline V gene encodes CDR1 SGHNT and CDR2 YENEEA. The CDR3 bases are TGTGCCAGCAGCCCCGGCGGAGGCATACGAGGGCAGTACTTC. Its protein is CASSPGGGIRGQYF.